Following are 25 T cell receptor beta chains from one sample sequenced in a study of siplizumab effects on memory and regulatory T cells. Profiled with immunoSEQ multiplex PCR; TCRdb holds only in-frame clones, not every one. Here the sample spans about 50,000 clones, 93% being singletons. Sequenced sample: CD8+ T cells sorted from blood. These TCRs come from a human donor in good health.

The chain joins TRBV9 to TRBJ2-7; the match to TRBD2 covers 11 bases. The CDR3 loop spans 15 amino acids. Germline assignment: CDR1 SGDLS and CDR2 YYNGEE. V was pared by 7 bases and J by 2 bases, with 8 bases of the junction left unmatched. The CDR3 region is CASAQTSGTTYEQYF. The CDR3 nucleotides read TGTGCCAGCGCTCAGACTAGCGGGACTACCTACGAGCAGTACTTC.

This CDR3 is CATSRDPQNTEAFF. In nucleotides, the CDR3 is TGTGCCACCAGCAGAGATCCGCAGAACACTGAAGCTTTCTTT. This chain uses TRBV15 with TRBJ1-1; D remains ambiguous. The V end was cut by 0 bases, the J end by 1 base, with 6 bases between. Per the germline V gene, CDR1 is LNHNV and CDR2 is YYDKDF (reference sequence). The CDR3 length is 14 residues. Supplemented by reference TRBV15 and TRBJ1-1, the full variable domain reads DAMVIQNPRYQVTQFGKPVTLSCSQTLNHNVMYWYQQKSSQAPKLLFHYYDKDFNNEADTPDNFQSRRPNTSFCFLDIRSPGLGDTAMYLCATSRDPQNTEAFFGQGTRLTVV.

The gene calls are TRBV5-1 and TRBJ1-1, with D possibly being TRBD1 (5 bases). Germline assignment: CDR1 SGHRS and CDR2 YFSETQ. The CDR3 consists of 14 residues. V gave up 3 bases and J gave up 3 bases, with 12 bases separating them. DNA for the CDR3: TGCGCCAGCAGCTCCTCAGGGATTCACACTGAAGCTTTCTTT. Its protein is CASSSSGIHTEAFF.

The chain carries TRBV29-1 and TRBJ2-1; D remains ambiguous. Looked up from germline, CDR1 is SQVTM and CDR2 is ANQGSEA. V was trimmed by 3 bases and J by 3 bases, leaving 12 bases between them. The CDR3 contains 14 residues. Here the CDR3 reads CSVDVGINYNEQFF. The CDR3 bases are TGCAGCGTTGATGTGGGAATTAACTACAATGAGCAGTTCTTC.

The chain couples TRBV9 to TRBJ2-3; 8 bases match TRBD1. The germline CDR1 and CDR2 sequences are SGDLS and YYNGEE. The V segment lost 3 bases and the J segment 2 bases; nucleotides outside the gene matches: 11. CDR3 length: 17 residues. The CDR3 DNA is TGTGCCAGCAGCGGACGAGCCGGGACAGGTAACACAGATACGCAGTATTTT. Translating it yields CASSGRAGTGNTDTQYF.

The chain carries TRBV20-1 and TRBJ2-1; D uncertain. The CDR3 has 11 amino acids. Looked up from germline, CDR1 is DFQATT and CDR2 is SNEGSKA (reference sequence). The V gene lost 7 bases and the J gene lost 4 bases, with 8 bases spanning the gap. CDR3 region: CSVDLYNEQFF. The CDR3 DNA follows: TGCAGTGTCGACTTGTACAATGAGCAGTTCTTC.

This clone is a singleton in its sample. CDR3 sequence (DNA): TGTGCCAGTAGTATAGGGTTAAGGGGCTACGAGCAGTACTTC. Protein: CASSIGLRGYEQYF. The V call is TRBV19, the J call TRBJ2-7, with D tentatively TRBD1 (5 bases). The germline V gene has CDR1 LNHDA and CDR2 SQIVND (reference sequence). The V gene lost 1 base and the J gene lost 3 bases, with 10 bases spanning the gap. This CDR3 has 14 residues.

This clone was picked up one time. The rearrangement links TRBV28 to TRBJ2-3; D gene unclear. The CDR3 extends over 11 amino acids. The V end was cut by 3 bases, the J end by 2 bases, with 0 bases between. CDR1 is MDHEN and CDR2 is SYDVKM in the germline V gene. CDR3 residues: CASSFTDTQYF. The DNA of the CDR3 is TGTGCCAGCAGTTTCACAGATACGCAGTATTTT.

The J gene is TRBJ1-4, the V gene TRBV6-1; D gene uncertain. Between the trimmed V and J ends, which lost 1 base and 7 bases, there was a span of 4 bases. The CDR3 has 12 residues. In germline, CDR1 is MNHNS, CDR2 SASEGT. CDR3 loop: CASSEDGEKLFF. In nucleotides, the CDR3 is TGTGCCAGCAGTGAAGACGGTGAAAAACTGTTTTTT.

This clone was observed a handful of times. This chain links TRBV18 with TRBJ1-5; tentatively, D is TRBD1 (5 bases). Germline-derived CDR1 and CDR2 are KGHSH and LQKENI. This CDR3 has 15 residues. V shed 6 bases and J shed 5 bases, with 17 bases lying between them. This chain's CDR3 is CASSVTALRDQPQHF. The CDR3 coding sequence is TGTGCCAGCTCTGTGACAGCTCTTCGGGATCAGCCCCAGCATTTT. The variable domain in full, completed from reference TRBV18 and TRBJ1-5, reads NAGVMQNPRHLVRRRGQEARLRCSPMKGHSHVYWYRQLPEEGLKFMVYLQKENIIDESGMPKERFSAEFPKEGPSILRIQQVVRGDSAAYFCASSVTALRDQPQHFGDGTRLSIL.

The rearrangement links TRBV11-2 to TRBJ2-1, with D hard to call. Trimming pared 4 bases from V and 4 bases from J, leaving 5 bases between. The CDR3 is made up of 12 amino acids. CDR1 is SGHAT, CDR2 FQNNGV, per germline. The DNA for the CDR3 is TGTGCCAGCAGCTGGGATTACAATGAGCAGTTCTTC. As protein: CASSWDYNEQFF.

CDR3 loop: CASSYRGTSYEQYF. The CDR3, as DNA: TGTGCCAGCAGTTATAGGGGGACCTCCTACGAGCAGTACTTC. The V and J genes are TRBV6-5 and TRBJ2-7; D might be TRBD1 (6 bases). Germline V gives CDR1 MNHEY, CDR2 SVGAGI. V dropped 3 bases and J dropped 0 bases, with 9 bases sitting between them. The CDR3 is 14 residues long.

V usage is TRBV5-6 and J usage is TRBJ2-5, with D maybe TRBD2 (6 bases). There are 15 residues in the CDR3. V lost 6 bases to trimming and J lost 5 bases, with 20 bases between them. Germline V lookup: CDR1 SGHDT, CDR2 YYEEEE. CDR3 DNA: TGTGCCAGCACCACGCGGGAACGAAGGGTGGAGACCCAGTACTTC. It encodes CASTTRERRVETQYF. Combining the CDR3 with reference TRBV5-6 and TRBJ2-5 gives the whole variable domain DAGVTQSPTHLIKTRGQQVTLRCSPKSGHDTVSWYQQALGQGPQFIFQYYEEEERQRGNFPDRFSGHQFPNYSSELNVNALLLGDSALYLCASTTRERRVETQYFGPGTRLLVL.

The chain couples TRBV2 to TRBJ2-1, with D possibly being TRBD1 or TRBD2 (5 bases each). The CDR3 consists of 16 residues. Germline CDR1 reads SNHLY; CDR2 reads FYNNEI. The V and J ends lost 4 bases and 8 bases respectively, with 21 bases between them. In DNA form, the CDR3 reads TGTGCCAGCAGTGCTTCTCGGGGCAGGGCCGTTTATGAGCAGTTCTTC. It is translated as CASSASRGRAVYEQFF.

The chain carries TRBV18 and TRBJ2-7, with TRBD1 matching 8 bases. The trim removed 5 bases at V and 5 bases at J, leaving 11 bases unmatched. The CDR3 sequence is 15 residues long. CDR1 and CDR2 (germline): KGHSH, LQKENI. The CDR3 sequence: CASSSRDRPNHEQYF. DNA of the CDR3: TGTGCCAGCTCATCTCGGGACAGGCCGAACCACGAGCAGTACTTC.

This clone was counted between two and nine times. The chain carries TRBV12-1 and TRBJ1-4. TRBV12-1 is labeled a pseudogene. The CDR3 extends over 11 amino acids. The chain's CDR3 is CASSFESKLFF. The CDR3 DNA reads TGTGCCAGCAGCTTTGAATCTAAACTGTTTTTT.

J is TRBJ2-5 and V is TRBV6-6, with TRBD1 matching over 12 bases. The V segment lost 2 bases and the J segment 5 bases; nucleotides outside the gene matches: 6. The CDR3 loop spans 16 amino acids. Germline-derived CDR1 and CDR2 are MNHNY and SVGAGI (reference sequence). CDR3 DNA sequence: TGTGCCAGCAGTTACGCGGGACAGGGGGCCGACGAGACCCAGTACTTC. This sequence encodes CASSYAGQGADETQYF.

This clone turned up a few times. The CDR3 nucleotides are TGTGCCAGCACCTACGACCCGATTGGCGGGGAGCTGTTTTTT. This sequence encodes CASTYDPIGGELFF. The chain joins TRBV27 to TRBJ2-2; D remains unclear. Trimming removed 7 bases at V and 7 bases at J, with 16 bases between. Germline CDR1 and CDR2: MNHEY and SMNVEV (reference sequence). CDR3 length: 14 residues.

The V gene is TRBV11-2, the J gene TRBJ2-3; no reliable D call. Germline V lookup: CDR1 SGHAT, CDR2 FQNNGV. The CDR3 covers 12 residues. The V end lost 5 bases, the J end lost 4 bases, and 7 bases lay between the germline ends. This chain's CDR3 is CASSPSADTQYF. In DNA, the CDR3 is TGTGCCAGCAGCCCCTCAGCAGATACGCAGTATTTT.

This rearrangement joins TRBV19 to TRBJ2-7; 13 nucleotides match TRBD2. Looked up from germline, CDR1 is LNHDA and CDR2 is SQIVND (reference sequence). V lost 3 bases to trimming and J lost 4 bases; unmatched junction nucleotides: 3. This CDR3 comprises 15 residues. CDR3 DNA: TGTGCCAGTAGTATCATGGGACTAGCGGGATACGAGCAGTACTTC. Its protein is CASSIMGLAGYEQYF. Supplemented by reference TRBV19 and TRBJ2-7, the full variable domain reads DGGITQSPKYLFRKEGQNVTLSCEQNLNHDAMYWYRQDPGQGLRLIYYSQIVNDFQKGDIAEGYSVSREKKESFPLTVTSAQKNPTAFYLCASSIMGLAGYEQYFGPGTRLTVT.

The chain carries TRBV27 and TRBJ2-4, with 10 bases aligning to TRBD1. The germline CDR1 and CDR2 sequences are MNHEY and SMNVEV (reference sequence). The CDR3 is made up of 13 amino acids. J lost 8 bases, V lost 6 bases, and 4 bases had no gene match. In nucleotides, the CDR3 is TGTGCCAGCAGCGGGACAGGGGTCGACATTCAGTACTTC. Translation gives CASSGTGVDIQYF.

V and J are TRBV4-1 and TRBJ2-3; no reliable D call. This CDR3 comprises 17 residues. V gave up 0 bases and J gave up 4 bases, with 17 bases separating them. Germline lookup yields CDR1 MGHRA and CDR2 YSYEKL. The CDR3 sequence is CASSQEFGPRRADTQYF. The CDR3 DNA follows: TGCGCCAGCAGCCAAGAATTCGGCCCGCGGCGTGCAGATACGCAGTATTTT.

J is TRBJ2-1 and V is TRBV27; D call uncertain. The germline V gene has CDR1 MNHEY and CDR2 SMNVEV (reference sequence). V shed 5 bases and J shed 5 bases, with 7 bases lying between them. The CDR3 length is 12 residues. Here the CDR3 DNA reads TGTGCCAGCAGTATCCACAACAATGAGCAGTTCTTC. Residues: CASSIHNNEQFF.

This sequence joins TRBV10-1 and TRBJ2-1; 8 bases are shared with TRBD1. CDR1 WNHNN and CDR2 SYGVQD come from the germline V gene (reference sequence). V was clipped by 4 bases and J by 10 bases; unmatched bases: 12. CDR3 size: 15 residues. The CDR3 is CASSGIGQGFGEQFF. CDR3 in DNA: TGCGCCAGCAGTGGAATTGGACAGGGATTTGGAGAGCAGTTCTTC.

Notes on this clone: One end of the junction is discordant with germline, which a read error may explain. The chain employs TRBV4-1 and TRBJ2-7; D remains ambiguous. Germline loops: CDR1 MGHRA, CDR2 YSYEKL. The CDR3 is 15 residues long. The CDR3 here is CATSPDSESSYEQYF. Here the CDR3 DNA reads TGCGCCACCAGCCCCGATTCCGAGTCCTCCTACGAGCAGTACTTC.